This T cell receptor beta chain was obtained from a study of identical twins. Study-level points and caveats: Twins shared out-of-frame alpha sequences with excess low generation probability. The study based its conclusions on cross-sectional statistical analysis and did not follow the same donors. Researchers caution that invariant MAIT and iNKT cells could partly confound zero-insertion analyses.

This clonotype was seen at least ten times. What it binds is unknown. Template switching added a universal primer binding site, and final cDNA carried unique molecular identifiers. From the 5' RACE reads, TCRdb called clonotypes with MiXCR, one entry per CDR3 protein. The sample lists about 920,000 distinct CDR3 sequences, 9% to 15% seen once, with 1.5% to 2% in the top ten. V shed 3 bases, J shed 6 bases, and the junction held 4 bases outside the gene matches. Germline V gene sequence: CDR1 SGHVS, CDR2 FQNEAQ. CDR3 length: 13 amino acids. The sample was also reused in another study, on yellow fever vaccine responses in identical twins.

The TCR was taken from a woman aged 18-29 years in good health. The V call is TRBV7-8, the J call TRBJ2-7, with 8 bases that match TRBD1. The specimen was PBMCs. Written as DNA, the CDR3 is TGTGCCAGCAGCTTTCGAGACAGGGGCGAGCAGTACTTC. Translating gives CASSFRDRGEQYF.